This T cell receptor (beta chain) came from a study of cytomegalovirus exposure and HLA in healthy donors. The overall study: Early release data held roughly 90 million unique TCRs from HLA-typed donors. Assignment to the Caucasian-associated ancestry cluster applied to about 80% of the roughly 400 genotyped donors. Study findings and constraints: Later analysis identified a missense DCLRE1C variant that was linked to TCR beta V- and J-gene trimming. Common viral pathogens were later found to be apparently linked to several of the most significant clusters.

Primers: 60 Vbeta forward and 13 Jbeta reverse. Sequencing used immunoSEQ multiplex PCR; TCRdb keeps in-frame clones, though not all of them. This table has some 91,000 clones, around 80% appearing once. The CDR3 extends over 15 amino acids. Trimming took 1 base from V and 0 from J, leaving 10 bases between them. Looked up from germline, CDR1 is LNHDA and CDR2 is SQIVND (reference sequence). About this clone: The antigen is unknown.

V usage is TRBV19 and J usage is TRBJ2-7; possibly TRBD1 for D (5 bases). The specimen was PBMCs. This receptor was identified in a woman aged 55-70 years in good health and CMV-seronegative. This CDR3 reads CASSIGPGISYEQYF. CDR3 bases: TGTGCCAGTAGTATAGGTCCAGGGATCTCCTACGAGCAGTACTTC.